One sample yielded the 30 T cell receptor beta chains listed below, sequenced in a study of T-cell memory formation after mild COVID-19 (dated by TCRdb to about 2021). The library was built by means of 5' RACE. Data came from an Illumina NovaSeq 6000. TCRdb applied fastp at Q25 and MiXCR to the public reads, then kept only in-frame beta chains. Each CDR3 protein gets just one entry, which takes the most common genes and DNA from the rows behind it. The sample includes approximately 150,000 distinct CDR3 sequences, with about 6.1% observed a single time. 2% to 2.5% of the sample is taken by the ten largest. Sequencing was performed on PBMCs or a T cell subset sorted from them (not recorded which). The receptors originated from an adult woman who had mild COVID-19 (a few samples of this study predate the infection). The sample titles of this study are shuffled in the database, so cell type and time point are left out; the donor was told from shared clones.

At least ten counts were recorded for this clonotype. J is TRBJ2-3 and V is TRBV7-2, with D possibly TRBD2 on 5 matching bases. CDR1 SGHTA and CDR2 FQGNSA come from the germline V gene. This CDR3 region has 17 residues. Trimming left V 1 base short and J 0 bases short, with 14 bases between. In DNA form, the CDR3 reads TGTGCCAGCAGCTTAGTTGCGGGTGGGTCTAGCACAGATACGCAGTATTTT. It translates to CASSLVAGGSSTDTQYF. Full variable domain (outside the CDR3, taken from reference TRBV7-2 and TRBJ2-3): GAGVSQSPSNKVTEKGKDVELRCDPISGHTALYWYRQSLGQGLEFLIYFQGNSAPDKSGLPSDRFSAERTGGSVSTLTIQRTQQEDSAVYLCASSLVAGGSSTDTQYFGPGTRLTVL.

This clonotype came up a few times. The chain joins TRBV6-5 to TRBJ1-1, with TRBD1 matching 8 bases. The trim removed 3 bases at V and 4 bases at J, leaving 4 bases unmatched. There are 14 residues in the CDR3. The germline gives CDR1 MNHEY, CDR2 SVGAGI. CDR3 DNA: TGTGCCAGCAGTTATCCAGGGGGCATCACTGAAGCTTTCTTT. Residues: CASSYPGGITEAFF.

This clonotype was counted between two and nine times. The CDR3 nucleotides are TGTGCCAGCAGCTTGTCCCCAGCGGGACTCACAGATACGCAGTATTTT. Protein: CASSLSPAGLTDTQYF. The chain employs TRBV5-5 and TRBJ2-3, with 7 bases aligning to TRBD2. The germline CDR1 and CDR2 sequences are SGHKS and YYEKEE (reference sequence). The CDR3 consists of 16 residues. With 1 base clipped from V and 2 bases from J, the junction kept 7 bases outside the gene matches.

This clonotype was seen a handful of times. The J gene is TRBJ2-5, the V gene TRBV7-9, with 9 bases matching TRBD1. CDR1 and CDR2 from the germline V gene are SEHNR and FQNEAQ (reference sequence). This CDR3 contains 17 residues. J gave up 2 bases and V 3 bases, and 10 bases lay outside the gene matches. CDR3 loop: CASSLGPGQGRQETQYF. In DNA, the CDR3 is TGTGCCAGCAGCTTGGGCCCCGGACAGGGGAGGCAAGAGACCCAGTACTTC.

This clonotype was observed at least ten times. The genes are TRBV9 and TRBJ2-2, with D perhaps matching TRBD2 (6 bases). The CDR3 has 19 amino acids. Germline CDR1 and CDR2: SGDLS and YYNGEE. Between the trimmed V and J ends, which lost 0 bases and 0 bases, there was a span of 18 bases. CDR3 sequence reads: CASSVEGRERFANTGELFF. CDR3 nucleotides: TGTGCCAGCAGCGTAGAGGGGCGGGAAAGGTTCGCGAACACCGGGGAGCTGTTTTTT.

This clonotype was seen repeatedly, ten times or more. This chain connects TRBV15 to TRBJ2-7; D possibly matches TRBD1 or TRBD2 (6 bases each). Trimming removed 1 base from V and 5 bases from J, with 9 bases in between. Germline V gene data show CDR1 as LNHNV and CDR2 as YYDKDF (reference sequence). This CDR3 has 13 amino acids. CDR3 nucleotides: TGTGCCACCAGCAGAGGGGGGGCCCACGAGCAGTACTTC. Its translation is CATSRGGAHEQYF.

DNA of the CDR3: TGTGCCAGCACCTCCCCGGACAGGGGGAATACCGGGGAGCTGTTTTTT. Its translation: CASTSPDRGNTGELFF. The chain couples TRBV6-5 to TRBJ2-2; 10 nucleotides agree with TRBD1. Trimming at V came to 7 bases and at J to 5 bases, leaving 10 bases not matched to a gene. CDR1 and CDR2 from the germline V gene are MNHEY and SVGAGI. The CDR3 is 16 amino acids.

The sample holds many counts of this clonotype. This chain uses TRBV7-9 with TRBJ2-3; TRBD2 agrees at 7 bases. In germline, CDR1 is SEHNR, CDR2 FQNEAQ (reference sequence). The CDR3 runs to 14 residues. With V trimmed by 1 base and J by 4 bases, 2 bases remained unmatched. In DNA form, the CDR3 reads TGTGCCAGCAGCTTAGACGCGGGGGCAGATACGCAGTATTTT. Translation: CASSLDAGADTQYF.

There are a few counts of this clonotype. CDR3 loop: CASSFGQGSGANVLTF. The CDR3 bases are TGTGCCAGCAGCTTTGGACAGGGATCAGGGGCCAACGTCCTGACTTTC. This chain joins TRBV7-3 and TRBJ2-6; 8 bases fit TRBD1. CDR1 and CDR2 from the germline V gene are SGHTA and FQGTGA. V was clipped by 3 bases and J by 4 bases; unmatched bases: 5. This CDR3 is built from 16 residues.

V gene TRBV4-2 combines with J gene TRBJ2-7; D is unresolved. Per the germline V gene, CDR1 is LGHNA and CDR2 is YNFKEQ. Trimming shortened V by 0 bases and J by 1 base, and 7 bases separated the two germline ends. CDR3 length: 14 amino acids. The CDR3 nucleotides read TGTGCCAGCAGCCAAGATGTCCGGTCCTACGAGCAGTACTTC. The encoded protein is CASSQDVRSYEQYF.

The V and J genes are TRBV24-1 and TRBJ2-1, with D possibly being TRBD1 or TRBD2 (5 bases each). The CDR3 sequence is 16 residues long. CDR1 is KGHDR, CDR2 SFDVKD, per germline. Deletions cut 3 bases from V and 8 bases from J, with 19 bases between. The CDR3 DNA follows: TGTGCCACCAGTGATAGGTTCGGGGCCGCAAGGGATGAGCAGTTCTTC. It is translated as CATSDRFGAARDEQFF.

This clonotype showed up many times. The genes are TRBV20-1 and TRBJ2-2, with a weak D call TRBD2 (6 bases). Germline V gene lookup returns CDR1 DFQATT and CDR2 SNEGSKA (reference sequence). The CDR3 consists of 14 residues. The V and J ends lost 6 bases and 3 bases respectively, with 14 bases between them. CDR3 bases: TGCAGTGCCCACCCGGGACTCTACACCGGGGAGCTGTTTTTT. Encoded protein: CSAHPGLYTGELFF.

Concerning this clonotype: This CDR3 is missing its conserved last phenylalanine or tryptophan, likely due to a read error. The rearrangement links TRBV15 to TRBJ1-6; 7 bases agree with TRBD1. Germline CDR1 LNHNV, CDR2 YYDKDF (reference sequence). This CDR3 has 14 residues. Trimming removed 1 base from V and 7 bases from J; junction bases left unmatched: 1. In DNA form, the CDR3 reads TGTGCCACCAGCAGAGGACAGGGCAATTCACCCCTCCACTGT. Protein: CATSRGQGNSPLHC.

This clonotype has a count of ten or more. The junction does not match germline at one end; this may be a read error. This chain connects TRBV6-5 to TRBJ2-5; D is unresolved. Germline CDR1 reads MNHEY; CDR2 reads SVGAGI. CDR3 length equals 12 residues. DNA for the CDR3: TGTGCCAGCAGTTCGGGCCAAGGGACCCAGTACTTC. It codes for CASSSGQGTQYF.

The gene calls are TRBV5-4 and TRBJ2-7; tentatively, D is TRBD2 (6 bases). Trimming cost V 5 bases and J 5 bases, with 20 bases left between them. This CDR3 is 15 amino acids long. The germline V gene encodes CDR1 SGHNT and CDR2 YYREEE (reference sequence). In DNA, the CDR3 is TGTGCCAGCAGTCCCCCGGGTTCCGGGAGCCACGAGCAGTACTTC. It is translated as CASSPPGSGSHEQYF.

This clonotype was seen only a few times. The rearrangement uses TRBV5-1 and TRBJ1-1, with D unclear. CDR3 length: 13 amino acids. Germline CDR1 is SGHRS and CDR2 is YFSETQ. Trimming left V 3 bases short and J 5 bases short, with 11 bases between. The CDR3 DNA sequence: TGCGCCAGCAGCTCGGAAGGCAGAACTGAAGCTTTCTTT. This sequence encodes CASSSEGRTEAFF.

This clonotype showed up just a few times. The chain joins TRBV12-3 or TRBV12-4 to TRBJ2-2, with 8 bases fitting TRBD2. The CDR3 is 14 amino acids. After removal of 5 bases from V and 4 bases from J, the junction contained 3 bases not matched to a gene. The CDR3 coding sequence is TGTGCCAGCAGTATCCGGGGGGGCACCGGGGAGCTGTTTTTT. Translated: CASSIRGGTGELFF.

The chain combines TRBV5-5 with TRBJ2-1; D perhaps matches TRBD1 (6 bases). The CDR3 extends over 15 amino acids. Trimming cost V 8 bases and J 2 bases, with 17 bases left between them. The germline V gene has CDR1 SGHKS and CDR2 YYEKEE (reference sequence). CDR3 sequence reads: CASMGPGVTYNEQFF. The CDR3 coding sequence is TGTGCCAGTATGGGGCCAGGGGTCACCTACAATGAGCAGTTCTTC.

This chain joins TRBV7-9 and TRBJ2-7; 11 bases agree with TRBD2. Germline values: CDR1 SEHNR, CDR2 FQNEAQ (reference sequence). Trimming at V came to 2 bases and at J to 5 bases, leaving 20 bases not matched to a gene. CDR3 length: 20 amino acids. CDR3 nucleotides: TGTGCCAGCAGCTTATATTCCCGTGTGCAGACTAGCGGGAAGTCCCACGAGCAGTACTTC. Translation: CASSLYSRVQTSGKSHEQYF.

This clonotype was seen a handful of times. This rearrangement joins TRBV24-1 to TRBJ2-1; tentatively, D is TRBD2 (7 bases). V was clipped by 7 bases and J by 5 bases, with 11 bases between them. This CDR3 has 13 residues. Germline V gene data show CDR1 as KGHDR and CDR2 as SFDVKD. CDR3: CATRQGGDNEQFF. Here the CDR3 DNA reads TGTGCCACCAGACAGGGAGGGGACAATGAGCAGTTCTTC.

A few counts support this clonotype. The rearrangement joins TRBV14 to TRBJ1-3, with unresolved D. With 1 base removed from V and 9 bases from J, the gap between germline ends came to 22 bases. Germline V gene sequence: CDR1 SGHDN, CDR2 FVKESK. This CDR3 is 17 amino acids long. CDR3 in DNA: TGTGCCAGCAGCCAAGTGTCGGCCAGGCCCTACAGCTCCACCATATATTTT. Its translation: CASSQVSARPYSSTIYF.

This CDR3 reads CASSLLRDTQYF. CDR3 coding DNA: TGTGCCAGCAGCCTCTTAAGGGATACGCAGTATTTT. The genes are TRBV7-6 and TRBJ2-3, with D unclear. V was trimmed by 5 bases and J by 6 bases, leaving 9 bases between them. The CDR3 is 12 residues long. The V gene's germline CDR1 is SGHVS and CDR2 FNYEAQ.

This rearrangement joins TRBV5-4 to TRBJ1-1, with TRBD1 matching 7 bases. The CDR3 is 14 amino acids. CDR1 SGHNT and CDR2 YYREEE come from the germline V gene (reference sequence). V was pared by 0 bases and J by 8 bases, with 7 bases of the junction left unmatched. The CDR3 protein is CASSLDRQGWEAFF. DNA for the CDR3: TGTGCCAGCAGCTTGGACCGACAGGGCTGGGAAGCTTTCTTT.

This clonotype was detected only a few times. The chain has TRBV7-2 and TRBJ2-5, with 9 nucleotides matching TRBD2. The CDR3 runs 16 residues. Trimming removed 5 bases from V and 1 base from J; junction bases left unmatched: 8. In germline, CDR1 is SGHTA, CDR2 FQGNSA. The DNA for the CDR3 is TGTGCCAGCAGCCGAGGGGCTAGCGGGATCCAAGAGACCCAGTACTTC. Protein product: CASSRGASGIQETQYF.

This clonotype has just a few counts. The rearrangement links TRBV6-5 to TRBJ2-7, with D perhaps matching TRBD1 or TRBD2 (5 bases each). The CDR3 spans 15 residues. Germline V gives CDR1 MNHEY, CDR2 SVGAGI. V dropped 0 bases and J dropped 7 bases, with 16 bases sitting between them. The CDR3 sequence is CASSYSLPRGGEQYF. CDR3 nucleotides: TGTGCCAGCAGTTACTCGTTACCGCGTGGGGGAGAGCAGTACTTC.

This clonotype was seen many times. The gene calls are TRBV7-3 and TRBJ2-7; 9 positions agree with TRBD1. Germline CDR1 reads SGHTA; CDR2 reads FQGTGA. The V and J ends lost 3 bases and 4 bases, in that order; junction bases with no gene match: 1. This CDR3 contains 13 residues. The CDR3 region is CASSLGTGYEQYF. For the CDR3, the DNA is TGTGCCAGCAGCTTGGGGACAGGGTACGAGCAGTACTTC.

This clonotype has only a few counts. The CDR3 DNA is TGTGCCAGTAGTGGGACGGACCAAATTCCCTACAATGAGCAGTTCTTC. Its translation is CASSGTDQIPYNEQFF. The chain carries TRBV19 and TRBJ2-1; either TRBD1 or TRBD2 may supply D (5 bases each). The germline V gene has CDR1 LNHDA and CDR2 SQIVND (reference sequence). The length of the CDR3 is 16 residues. Trimming took off 5 bases at V and 2 bases at J, with 16 bases between the two ends.

This clonotype was seen repeatedly, ten times or more. The V call is TRBV4-1, the J call TRBJ2-2, with 10 bases aligning to TRBD2. The CDR3 is made up of 17 amino acids. Germline assignment: CDR1 MGHRA and CDR2 YSYEKL. V gave up 1 base and J gave up 3 bases; unmatched junction bases: 5. The CDR3 bases are TGCGCCAGCAGCCAAGCGGGACTAGCGCGTGACACCGGGGAGCTGTTTTTT. Translating gives CASSQAGLARDTGELFF.

The chain couples TRBV3-1 to TRBJ2-2, with D unresolved. V was clipped by 1 base and J by 1 base, with 4 bases between them. Germline assignment: CDR1 LGHDT and CDR2 YNNKEL (reference sequence). CDR3 size: 14 residues. CDR3 amino acids: CASSQVGNTGELFF. CDR3 bases: TGTGCCAGCAGCCAAGTCGGGAACACCGGGGAGCTGTTTTTT.

The sample holds many counts of this clonotype. The CDR3 here is CASSLDLVETQYF. The CDR3 nucleotides are TGTGCCAGCAGCCTTGACCTCGTGGAGACCCAGTACTTC. V and J are TRBV7-9 and TRBJ2-5; D is ambiguous. V lost 5 bases, J lost 5 bases, and 12 bases lay in between. CDR3 length: 13 residues. Germline CDR1 SEHNR, CDR2 FQNEAQ (reference sequence).